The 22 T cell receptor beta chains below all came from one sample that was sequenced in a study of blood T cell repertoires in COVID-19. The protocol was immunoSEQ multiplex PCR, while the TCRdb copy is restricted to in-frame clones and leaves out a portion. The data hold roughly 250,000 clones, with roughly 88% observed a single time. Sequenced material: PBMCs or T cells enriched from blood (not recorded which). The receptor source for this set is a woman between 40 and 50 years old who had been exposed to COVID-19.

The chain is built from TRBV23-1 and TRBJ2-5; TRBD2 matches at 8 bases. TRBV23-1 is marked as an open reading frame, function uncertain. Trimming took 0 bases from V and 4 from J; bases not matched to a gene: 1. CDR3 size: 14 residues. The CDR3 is CASSQSSGTETQYF. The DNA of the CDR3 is TGCGCCAGCAGTCAATCTAGCGGGACAGAGACCCAGTACTTC.

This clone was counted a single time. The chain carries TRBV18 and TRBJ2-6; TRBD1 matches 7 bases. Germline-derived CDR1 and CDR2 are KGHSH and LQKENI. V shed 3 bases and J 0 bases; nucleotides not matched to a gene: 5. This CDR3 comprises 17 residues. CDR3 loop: CASSPKAGGSGANVLTF. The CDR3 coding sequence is TGTGCCAGCTCACCTAAGGCAGGGGGCTCTGGGGCCAACGTCCTGACTTTC.

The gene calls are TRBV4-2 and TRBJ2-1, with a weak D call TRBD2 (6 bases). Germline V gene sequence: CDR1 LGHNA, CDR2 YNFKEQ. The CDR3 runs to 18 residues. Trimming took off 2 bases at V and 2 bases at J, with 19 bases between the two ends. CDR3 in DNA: TGTGCCAGCAGCCAATCCTCGGGAGACGGGCTCGCCTACAATGAGCAGTTCTTC. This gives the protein CASSQSSGDGLAYNEQFF.

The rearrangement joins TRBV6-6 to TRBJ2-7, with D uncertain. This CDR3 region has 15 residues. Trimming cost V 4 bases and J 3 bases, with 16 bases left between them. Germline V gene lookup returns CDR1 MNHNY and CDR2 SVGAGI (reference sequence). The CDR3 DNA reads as TGTGCCAGCAGTTTTTCTGGGCCCGTTGGCTACGAGCAGTACTTC. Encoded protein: CASSFSGPVGYEQYF.

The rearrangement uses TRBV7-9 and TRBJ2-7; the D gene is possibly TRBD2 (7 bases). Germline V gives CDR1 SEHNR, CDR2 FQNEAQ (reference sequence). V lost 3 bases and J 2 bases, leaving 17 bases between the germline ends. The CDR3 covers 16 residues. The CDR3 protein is CASSFGAGHYPYEQYF. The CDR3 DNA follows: TGTGCCAGCAGCTTTGGAGCGGGACACTATCCCTACGAGCAGTACTTC. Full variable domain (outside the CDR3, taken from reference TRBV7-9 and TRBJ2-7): DTGVSQNPRHKITKRGQNVTFRCDPISEHNRLYWYRQTLGQGPEFLTYFQNEAQLEKSRLLSDRFSAERPKGSFSTLEIQRTEQGDSAMYLCASSFGAGHYPYEQYFGPGTRLTVT.

CDR3 nucleotides: TGCAGCGTCGAGGACAAGAACACCGGGGAGCTGTTTTTT. The encoded protein is CSVEDKNTGELFF. The rearrangement joins TRBV29-1 to TRBJ2-2, with a weak D call TRBD1 (5 bases). This CDR3 has 13 amino acids. Germline loops: CDR1 SQVTM, CDR2 ANQGSEA. Trimming stripped 6 bases from V and 1 base from J, with 9 bases between.

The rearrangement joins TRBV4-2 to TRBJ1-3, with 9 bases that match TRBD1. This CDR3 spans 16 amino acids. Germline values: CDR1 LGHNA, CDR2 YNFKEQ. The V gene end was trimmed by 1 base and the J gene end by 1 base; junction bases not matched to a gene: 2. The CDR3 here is CASSQADRGSGNTIYF. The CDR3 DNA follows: TGTGCCAGCAGCCAAGCAGACAGGGGGTCTGGAAACACCATATATTTT.

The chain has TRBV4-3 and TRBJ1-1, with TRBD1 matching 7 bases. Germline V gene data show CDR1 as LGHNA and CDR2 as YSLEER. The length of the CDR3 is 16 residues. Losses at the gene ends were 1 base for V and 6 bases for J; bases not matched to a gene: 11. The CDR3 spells CASSQAMDRPYSEAFF. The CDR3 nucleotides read TGCGCCAGCAGCCAAGCCATGGACAGGCCCTATTCTGAAGCTTTCTTT.

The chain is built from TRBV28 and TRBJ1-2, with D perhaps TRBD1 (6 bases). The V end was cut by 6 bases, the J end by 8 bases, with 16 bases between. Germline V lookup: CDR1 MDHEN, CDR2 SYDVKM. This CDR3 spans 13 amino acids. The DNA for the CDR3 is TGTGCCAGCAGCCGACAGGCCGAAGAAGGCTACACCTTC. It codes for CASSRQAEEGYTF.

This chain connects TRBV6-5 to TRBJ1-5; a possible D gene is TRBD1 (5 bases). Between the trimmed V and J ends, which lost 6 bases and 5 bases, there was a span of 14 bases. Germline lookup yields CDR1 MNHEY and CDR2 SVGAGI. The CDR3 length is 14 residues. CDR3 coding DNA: TGTGCCAGCAGCCGGACAAGGGGCGATCAGCCCCAGCATTTT. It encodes CASSRTRGDQPQHF.

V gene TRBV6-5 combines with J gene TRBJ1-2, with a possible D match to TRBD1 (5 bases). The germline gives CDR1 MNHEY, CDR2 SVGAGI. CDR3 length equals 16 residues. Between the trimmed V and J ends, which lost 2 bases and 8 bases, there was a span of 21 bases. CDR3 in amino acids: CASSYASTQGSVGYTF. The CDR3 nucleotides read TGTGCCAGCAGTTACGCTTCGACTCAGGGCTCGGTGGGCTACACCTTC.

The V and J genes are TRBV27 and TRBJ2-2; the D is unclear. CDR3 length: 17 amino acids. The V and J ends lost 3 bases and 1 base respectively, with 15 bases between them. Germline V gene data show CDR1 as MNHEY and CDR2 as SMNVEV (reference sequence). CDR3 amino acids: CASSFTLTVLNTGELFF. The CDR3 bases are TGTGCCAGCAGTTTCACCTTAACTGTGTTGAACACCGGGGAGCTGTTTTTT.

CDR3: CASSFAGMGTQYF. The CDR3 nucleotides are TGTGCCAGCAGCTTTGCAGGGATGGGGACCCAGTACTTC. The V and J genes are TRBV7-9 and TRBJ2-5; D is possibly TRBD1 (5 bases). The ends were cut back, 3 bases at V and 7 bases at J, with 12 bases in the middle. From germline, CDR1 is SEHNR and CDR2 FQNEAQ (reference sequence). The CDR3 is 13 residues long.

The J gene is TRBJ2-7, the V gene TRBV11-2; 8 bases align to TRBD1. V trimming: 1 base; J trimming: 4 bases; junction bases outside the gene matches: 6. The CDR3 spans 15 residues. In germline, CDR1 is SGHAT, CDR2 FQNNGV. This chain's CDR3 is CASSLAQGAFYEQYF. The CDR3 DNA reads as TGTGCCAGCAGCTTAGCCCAGGGGGCCTTTTACGAGCAGTACTTC. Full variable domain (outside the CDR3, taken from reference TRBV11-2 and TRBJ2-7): EAGVAQSPRYKIIEKRQSVAFWCNPISGHATLYWYQQILGQGPKLLIQFQNNGVVDDSQLPKDRFSAERLKGVDSTLKIQPAKLEDSAVYLCASSLAQGAFYEQYFGPGTRLTVT.

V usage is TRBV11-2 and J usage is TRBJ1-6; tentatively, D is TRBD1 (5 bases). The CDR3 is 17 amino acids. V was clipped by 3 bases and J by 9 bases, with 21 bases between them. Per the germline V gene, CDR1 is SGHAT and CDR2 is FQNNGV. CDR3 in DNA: TGTGCCAGCAGCTTCCTGGGGGGAGTTGTCGTTAGTTCACCCCTCCACTTT. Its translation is CASSFLGGVVVSSPLHF.

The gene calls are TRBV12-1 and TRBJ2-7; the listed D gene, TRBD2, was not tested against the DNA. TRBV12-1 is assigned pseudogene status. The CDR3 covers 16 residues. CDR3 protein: CASSFVGLAEFYEQYV. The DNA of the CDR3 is TGTGCCAGCAGCTTTGTGGGACTAGCGGAGTTCTACGAGCAGTACGTC.

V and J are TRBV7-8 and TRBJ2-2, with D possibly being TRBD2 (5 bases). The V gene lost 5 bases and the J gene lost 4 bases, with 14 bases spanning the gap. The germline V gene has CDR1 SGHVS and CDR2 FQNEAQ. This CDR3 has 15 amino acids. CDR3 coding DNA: TGTGCCAGCAGCCAGGAGGCCATGATCACCGGGGAGCTGTTTTTT. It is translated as CASSQEAMITGELFF.

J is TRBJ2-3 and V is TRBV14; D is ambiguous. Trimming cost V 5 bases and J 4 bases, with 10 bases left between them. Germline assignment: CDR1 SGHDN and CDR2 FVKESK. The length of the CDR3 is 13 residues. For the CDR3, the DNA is TGTGCCAGCAGCTTCGACATCCCAGATACGCAGTATTTT. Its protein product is CASSFDIPDTQYF.

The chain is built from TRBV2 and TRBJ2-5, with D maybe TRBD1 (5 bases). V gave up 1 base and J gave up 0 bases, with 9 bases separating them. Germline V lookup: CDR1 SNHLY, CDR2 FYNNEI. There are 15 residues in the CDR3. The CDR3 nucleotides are TGTGCCAGCAGTGAAGGAAGGGGTAACCAAGAGACCCAGTACTTC. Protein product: CASSEGRGNQETQYF.

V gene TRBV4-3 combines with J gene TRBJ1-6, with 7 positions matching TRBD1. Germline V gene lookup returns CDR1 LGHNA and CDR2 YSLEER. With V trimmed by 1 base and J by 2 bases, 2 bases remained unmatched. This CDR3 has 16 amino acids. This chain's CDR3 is CASSQGTGAYNSPLHF. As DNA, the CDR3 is TGCGCCAGCAGCCAAGGAACAGGGGCCTATAATTCACCCCTCCACTTT.

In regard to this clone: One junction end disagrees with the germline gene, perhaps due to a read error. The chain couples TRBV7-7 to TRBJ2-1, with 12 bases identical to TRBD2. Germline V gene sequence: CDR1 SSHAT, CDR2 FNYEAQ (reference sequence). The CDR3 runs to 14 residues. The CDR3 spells CASSLLAGGNEQFF. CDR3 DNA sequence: TGTGCTAGCAGCTTACTAGCGGGAGGCAATGAGCAGTTCTTC. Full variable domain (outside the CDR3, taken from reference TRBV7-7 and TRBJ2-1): GAGVSQSPRYKVTKRGQDVTLRCDPISSHATLYWYQQALGQGPEFLTYFNYEAQPDKSGLPSDRFSAERPEGSISTLTIQRTEQRDSAMYRCASSLLAGGNEQFFGPGTRLTVL.

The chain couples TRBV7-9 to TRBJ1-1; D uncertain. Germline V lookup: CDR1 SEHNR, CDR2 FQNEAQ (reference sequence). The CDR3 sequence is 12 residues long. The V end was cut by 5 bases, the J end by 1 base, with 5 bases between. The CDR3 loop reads CASSRGNTEAFF. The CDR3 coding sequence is TGTGCCAGCAGCCGCGGGAACACTGAAGCTTTCTTT.